These 26 T cell receptor beta chains were sequenced from one sample in a study of T cell responses to AZD1222 COVID-19 vaccine. Using immunoSEQ multiplex PCR, the repertoire was profiled, and TCRdb retains in-frame clones only, with some absent. The sample consists of fewer than 90,000 clones, around nine tenths of them appearing once. The sample in question was peripheral blood, obtained on day 0 of AZD1222 vaccination. The receptor set was obtained from an adult in good health.

The V call is TRBV2, the J call TRBJ2-1; 10 nucleotides line up with TRBD2. The CDR3 covers 15 residues. CDR1 and CDR2 from the germline V gene are SNHLY and FYNNEI. With V trimmed by 6 bases and J by 7 bases, 9 bases remained unmatched. The CDR3 spells CASSEELAGKNEQFF. DNA for the CDR3: TGTGCCAGCAGCGAGGAACTAGCGGGAAAGAATGAGCAGTTCTTC.

This chain links TRBV10-3 with TRBJ2-7, with 16 bases matching TRBD2. J was trimmed by 1 base and V by 6 bases; bases with no gene match: 6. In germline, CDR1 is ENHRY, CDR2 SYGVKD. CDR3 size: 17 residues. CDR3 sequence (DNA): TGTGCCATCAGACCGGGACTAGCGGGAGGGCCTTCCTACGAGCAGTACTTC. It specifies CAIRPGLAGGPSYEQYF.

This clone appeared once. The gene calls are TRBV5-4 and TRBJ1-4, with D hard to call. The length of the CDR3 is 13 residues. Germline-derived CDR1 and CDR2 are SGHNT and YYREEE (reference sequence). Trimming left V 4 bases short and J 5 bases short, with 9 bases between. This CDR3 reads CASSRTQNEKLFF. CDR3 nucleotide sequence: TGTGCCAGCAGCCGAACCCAAAATGAAAAACTGTTTTTT.

V usage is TRBV27 and J usage is TRBJ2-5; tentatively, D is TRBD1 (6 bases). There are 14 residues in the CDR3. V lost 2 bases and J 5 bases, leaving 12 bases between the germline ends. Germline lookup yields CDR1 MNHEY and CDR2 SMNVEV (reference sequence). The CDR3 sequence is CASSLEQGSETQYF. CDR3 DNA sequence: TGTGCCAGCAGTTTAGAACAGGGAAGCGAGACCCAGTACTTC.

This clone showed up just once. This chain joins TRBV4-1 and TRBJ2-7; D is unresolved. Germline CDR1 and CDR2: MGHRA and YSYEKL. CDR3 size: 15 residues. Trimming stripped 3 bases from V and 0 bases from J, with 12 bases between. The CDR3 spells CASSQAVLSSYEQYF. DNA of the CDR3: TGCGCCAGCAGCCAGGCGGTACTAAGCTCCTACGAGCAGTACTTC.

The rearrangement uses TRBV6-5 and TRBJ1-1; D not resolved. There are 12 residues in the CDR3. V was pared by 7 bases and J by 4 bases, with 10 bases between. In germline, CDR1 is MNHEY, CDR2 SVGAGI. The DNA of the CDR3 is TGTGCCAGCAACAGACCAGGCACTGAAGCTTTCTTT. It encodes CASNRPGTEAFF.

V is TRBV7-2 and J is TRBJ1-4; D perhaps matches TRBD1 (5 bases). This CDR3 region has 15 residues. Germline CDR1 reads SGHTA; CDR2 reads FQGNSA. Trimming removed 5 bases at V and 7 bases at J, with 17 bases between. The CDR3 nucleotides read TGTGCCAGCAGCCTAGGGCGGGGGAAGGGTGAAAAACTGTTTTTT. This encodes CASSLGRGKGEKLFF.

The chain joins TRBV28 to TRBJ2-2; weak D call: TRBD1 (6 bases). Deletions cut 3 bases from V and 6 bases from J, with 17 bases between. CDR1 and CDR2 from the germline V gene are MDHEN and SYDVKM. This CDR3 contains 16 residues. CDR3 DNA: TGTGCCAGCAGTTTGTGGTCCAGGGGAAGATCCGGGGAGCTGTTTTTT. As protein: CASSLWSRGRSGELFF.

In this sample, this clone turned up once. The chain carries TRBV28 and TRBJ2-1, with D hard to call. The CDR3 contains 15 residues. Trimming pared 4 bases from V and 5 bases from J, leaving 15 bases between. CDR1 is MDHEN and CDR2 is SYDVKM in the germline V gene. The DNA of the CDR3 is TGTGCCAGCAGTTCCCCCCCCCGAATCCACAATGAGCAGTTCTTC. It specifies CASSSPPRIHNEQFF.

The chain joins TRBV5-1 to TRBJ2-1, with 10 bases lining up with TRBD2. Germline CDR1 and CDR2: SGHRS and YFSETQ. CDR3 length: 17 amino acids. The junction had 9 bases not matched to a gene; V was cut back by 2 bases and J by 4 bases. CDR3 DNA sequence: TGCGCCAGCAGCTTTTTCCCAGCGGGGGGGCCTTACAATGAGCAGTTCTTC. Its translation is CASSFFPAGGPYNEQFF.

The chain recombines TRBV24-1 with TRBJ2-3; D unresolved. The CDR3 is 15 residues long. The germline V gene encodes CDR1 KGHDR and CDR2 SFDVKD. V was shortened by 3 bases and J by 7 bases, with 16 bases between the two germline ends. CDR3 DNA: TGTGCCACCAGTGATCCCGGGTCCCTACCCCATACGCAGTATTTT. Translated, it gives CATSDPGSLPHTQYF.

The sample holds one count of this clone. The chain employs TRBV30 and TRBJ1-1; weak D call: TRBD1 (5 bases). Germline V gene sequence: CDR1 GTSNPN, CDR2 SVGIG (reference sequence). CDR3 size: 13 residues. The V end was cut by 7 bases, the J end by 4 bases, with 16 bases between. CDR3 region: CASQRGSGTEAFF. In DNA, the CDR3 is TGTGCCTCACAGAGGGGTTCGGGCACTGAAGCTTTCTTT.

The V and J genes are TRBV3-1 (or the pseudogene TRBV3-2) and TRBJ2-5, with 7 bases aligning to TRBD1. J gave up 1 base and V 3 bases, and 11 bases lay outside the gene matches. This CDR3 region has 17 residues. Germline CDR1 reads LGHDT; CDR2 reads YNNKEL (reference sequence). The CDR3 DNA sequence: TGTGCCAGCAGCCATGTATACAGGGGTGCGTCCCAAGAGACCCAGTACTTC. This codes for CASSHVYRGASQETQYF.

The chain couples TRBV29-1 to TRBJ2-1, with 9 nucleotides matching TRBD2. Losses at the gene ends were 8 bases for V and 6 bases for J; bases not matched to a gene: 11. Germline assignment: CDR1 SQVTM and CDR2 ANQGSEA. The CDR3 consists of 14 residues. The CDR3 region is CSSRAGGSFNEQFF. CDR3 sequence (DNA): TGCAGCTCCCGGGCGGGAGGGTCATTCAATGAGCAGTTCTTC.

V gene TRBV11-2 combines with J gene TRBJ2-7, with 8 nucleotides matching TRBD1. The V gene's germline CDR1 is SGHAT and CDR2 FQNNGV. The CDR3 runs to 16 residues. Unmatched junction bases numbered 8, after V lost 4 bases and J lost 0 bases. As DNA, the CDR3 is TGTGCCAGCAGCTCGGGGTCCGGGACAGGCTCCTACGAGCAGTACTTC. Amino acid sequence: CASSSGSGTGSYEQYF.

This chain links TRBV5-6 with TRBJ2-7, with 9 bases matching TRBD1. Germline V gene sequence: CDR1 SGHDT, CDR2 YYEEEE. J gave up 0 bases and V 4 bases, and 5 bases lay outside the gene matches. The CDR3 has 15 amino acids. The CDR3 spells CASSPGTGSSYEQYV. CDR3 bases: TGTGCCAGCAGCCCGGGGACAGGGAGCTCCTACGAGCAGTACGTC.

The genes are TRBV7-9 and TRBJ2-2; the match to TRBD2 covers 8 bases. Germline V lookup: CDR1 SEHNR, CDR2 FQNEAQ (reference sequence). The CDR3 spans 15 residues. V shed 3 bases, J shed 8 bases, and the junction held 8 bases outside the gene matches. In DNA, the CDR3 is TGTGCCAGCAGCTTGGCCAGCGGGAGCTCAGGGGAGCTGTTTTTT. Encoded protein: CASSLASGSSGELFF.

V is TRBV3-1 (or the pseudogene TRBV3-2) and J is TRBJ2-5, with 9 bases fitting TRBD2. This CDR3 contains 15 residues. Germline assignment: CDR1 LGHDT and CDR2 YNNKEL (reference sequence). V lost 6 bases, J lost 3 bases, and 8 bases stayed unmatched. The DNA for the CDR3 is TGTGCCAGCAGACTGCGGGGGGGGCCGGAAGAGACCCAGTACTTC. Its translation is CASRLRGGPEETQYF.

This clone was observed a handful of times. V usage is TRBV7-9 and J usage is TRBJ2-3; 7 positions match TRBD2. The junction had 4 bases not matched to a gene; V was cut back by 5 bases and J by 2 bases. The CDR3 runs 14 residues. The germline CDR1 and CDR2 sequences are SEHNR and FQNEAQ (reference sequence). The CDR3 reads CASSLSGNTDTQYF. The CDR3 region has the DNA TGTGCCAGCAGCCTCAGCGGGAACACAGATACGCAGTATTTT.

V is TRBV6-5 and J is TRBJ1-5, with D maybe TRBD1 (5 bases). V was cut by 5 bases and J by 2 bases, with 13 bases left in between. Germline V gene sequence: CDR1 MNHEY, CDR2 SVGAGI. The CDR3 is made up of 15 amino acids. This CDR3 is CASSPGTRGNQPQHF. The CDR3 bases are TGTGCCAGCAGTCCCGGGACCCGGGGCAATCAGCCCCAGCATTTT.

This rearrangement joins TRBV7-2 to TRBJ2-5, with D possibly being TRBD2 (6 bases). V was clipped by 5 bases and J by 7 bases, with 14 bases between them. The CDR3 sequence is 13 residues long. Per the germline V gene, CDR1 is SGHTA and CDR2 is FQGNSA. The CDR3 loop reads CASSPRGEVTQYF. DNA for the CDR3: TGTGCCAGCAGCCCCCGAGGGGAGGTGACCCAGTACTTC. Looking up the rest from reference TRBV7-2 and TRBJ2-5 gives the full variable domain: GAGVSQSPSNKVTEKGKDVELRCDPISGHTALYWYRQSLGQGLEFLIYFQGNSAPDKSGLPSDRFSAERTGGSVSTLTIQRTQQEDSAVYLCASSPRGEVTQYFGPGTRLLVL.

This rearrangement joins TRBV11-2 to TRBJ1-2; maybe TRBD1 (5 bases). The V end lost 4 bases, the J end lost 7 bases, and 25 bases lay between the germline ends. The CDR3 spans 17 residues. Germline-derived CDR1 and CDR2 are SGHAT and FQNNGV. DNA for the CDR3: TGTGCCAGCAGCTCGGGGCGACAAGCAGGGATTATAGGTGGCTACACCTTC. Amino acid sequence: CASSSGRQAGIIGGYTF. Using reference TRBV11-2 and TRBJ1-2 for the parts outside the CDR3, the full variable domain is EAGVAQSPRYKIIEKRQSVAFWCNPISGHATLYWYQQILGQGPKLLIQFQNNGVVDDSQLPKDRFSAERLKGVDSTLKIQPAKLEDSAVYLCASSSGRQAGIIGGYTFGSGTRLTVV.

V gene TRBV10-3 combines with J gene TRBJ2-7; tentatively, D is TRBD1 (6 bases). The length of the CDR3 is 13 residues. Trimming removed 5 bases at V and 2 bases at J, with 10 bases between. Germline V lookup: CDR1 ENHRY, CDR2 SYGVKD. The CDR3, as DNA: TGTGCCATCAGTCAAGGGGGAACCTACGAGCAGTACTTC. Translation: CAISQGGTYEQYF.

V gene TRBV5-1 combines with J gene TRBJ1-2; D is unresolved. V was clipped by 0 bases and J by 3 bases, with 9 bases between them. The CDR3 is 14 amino acids. Germline V gene lookup returns CDR1 SGHRS and CDR2 YFSETQ. CDR3 sequence: CASSLAGEDYGYTF. CDR3 DNA: TGCGCCAGCAGCTTGGCTGGGGAGGACTATGGCTACACCTTC.

In DNA form, the CDR3 reads TGTGCCAGCAAGGGGACAAAACAACTTTCACCCCTCCACTTT. This sequence encodes CASKGTKQLSPLHF. This chain joins TRBV11-2 and TRBJ1-6; TRBD1 is a possible D gene (6 bases). Per germline, CDR1 SGHAT and CDR2 FQNNGV. Trimming removed 7 bases at V and 9 bases at J, with 16 bases between. There are 14 residues in the CDR3.

The rearrangement links TRBV9 to TRBJ1-6, with D hard to call. The CDR3 totals 17 residues. From germline, CDR1 is SGDLS and CDR2 YYNGEE. The V end lost 0 bases, the J end lost 5 bases, and 15 bases lay between the germline ends. The CDR3 region is CASSVATGVVDNSPLHF. CDR3 nucleotides: TGTGCCAGCAGCGTAGCTACCGGGGTAGTCGATAATTCACCCCTCCACTTT.